Detailed here is one T cell receptor beta chain. Its binding antigen is unknown. Nothing much larger sits one base from this clone, and base qualities are not available. A MiSeq instrument was used for deep resolution sequencing, which targeted depths ranging from 1 in 1 million up to 1 in 200,000 T cells, with coverage averaging 10x for each clonotype. The immunoSEQ hsTCRB Kit was used to generate TCR beta libraries. In the paper's pipeline: ImmunoSEQ Data Assistant and ImmunoSEQ Analyzer were used for data analysis, and V, D and J genes were assigned according to IMGT definitions. Clonality, with values ranging from 0 to 1, was calculated as one minus the normalized Shannon entropy of productive rearrangement frequencies. Only overrepresented clonotypes making up at least 0.05% of each patient's repertoire were included in the public clonotype analysis. Some 13 repertoires from age-matched healthy donors, obtained from immuneACCESS, served as clonality controls. Not all clones reach the TCRdb copy of this immuneACCESS table, which keeps in-frame sequences only. Checked studies attribute under half of the gap to unresolved V genes and leave the rest unexplained. From that table come the V and J calls and clone size; the DNA was used to work out D and trimming. This sample holds about 60,000 clones; approximately 50% were observed only once. Around 25% of the sample lies in the top ten.

According to the study, the label for this sample's time point signals: progressive disease on ibrutinib. For TCR beta library preparation, around 2.2 micrograms of genomic DNA was extracted from cryopreserved PBMCs. Longitudinal blood samples from CLL patients receiving ibrutinib monotherapy were subjected to high-throughput TCR beta sequencing. The patients took part in an open-label, single-center phase 2 trial of ibrutinib monotherapy. This record comes from a study of cytotoxic CD8 clonotypes in ibrutinib-treated CLL (dated by TCRdb to the early 2020s). About the full investigation: The cohort was composed of roughly ten relapsed/refractory and 15 treatment-naive patients; IGHV unmutated status was identified in around 17 patients. On average, each sample yielded 255,043 productive templates and tens of thousands of productive rearrangements. Of the 90 or so people in the trial, around 26 had longitudinal samples available. Partial responses were observed in 24 patients and complete responses in 2; after a median follow-up of around 68 months, remission was maintained in 15 or so patients and progression was observed in about twelve. Cryopreserved peripheral blood mononuclear cells were collected at three points: before therapy, at response, and at either sustained remission or disease progression. Every remission and progressive disease sample was obtained while ibrutinib was still being received by the patients. Response samples were taken after a median of about a year on treatment, ranging from roughly 6 to 36 months. Broader findings and caveats from the paper: Baseline clonality exceeded that of age-matched healthy donors and correlated strongly with circulating CD8+ T-cell counts. Lymph node repertoires were not examined, and the timing of sampling was not matched between patients in sustained remission and those whose disease progressed. Public clonotypes were rare and either contracted or stayed stable during treatment, and the rise in clonality at ibrutinib response reflected the expansion of private clonotypes. An increase in clonality was observed at ibrutinib response, with clonality remaining stable during sustained remission and falling back toward baseline at progression.

In the germline V gene, CDR1 corresponds to SGHTA and CDR2 to FQGTGA. Measured from the cysteine to the phenylalanine, the CDR3 is 15 residues long. Only the CDR3 DNA is retained, 45 bases long and in frame from the first base. V is shortened by 5 bases, J by 2 bases, and the region joining them spans 16 bases. The specimen was PBMCs, collected at disease progression, from a patient treated with ibrutinib. The sequence was collected from a human donor with chronic lymphocytic leukemia. This receptor chain uses TRBV7-3 and TRBJ2-7; the D gene is perhaps TRBD1, from 6 matching bases. The CDR3 reads CASSPGRTETYEQYF. The DNA reads as follows: TGTGCCAGCAGCCCCGGCCGGACAGAAACCTACGAGCAGTACTTC. Where the CDR3 stops, the reference TRBV7-3 and TRBJ2-7 genes take over; the full variable domain is GAGVSQTPSNKVTEKGKYVELRCDPISGHTALYWYRQSLGQGPEFLIYFQGTGAADDSGLPNDRFFAVRPEGSVSTLKIQRTERGDSAVYLCASSPGRTETYEQYFGPGTRLTVT.